This T cell receptor (beta chain) appears in the sequencing data of a study of tumor-infiltrating lymphocytes in primary liver carcinoma (dated by TCRdb to between 2016 and 2019). Regarding the research as a whole: Between late 2015 and March 2016, about 5 patients in China with histopathologically diagnosed primary liver carcinoma had their tumors surgically resected. Hepatocellular carcinoma (four) or combined HCC and intrahepatic cholangiocarcinoma (one) was present in the five patients, who were three men and two women aged 30 to 69 years. For each liver tumor, the study sampled five regions along with adjacent normal tissue and blood, and applied TCRbeta repertoire sequencing, expression microarrays and whole-exome sequencing. The five patients had tumors staged T1-T3 N0M0, with maximum diameters ranging from roughly 4.2 to 11 cm. Roughly 3.65 to 7.13 million productive TCRbeta reads were obtained per sample, and no significant difference in read depth was found between tissue types. A total of some 35 specimens from 5 patients underwent TCRbeta repertoire sequencing, comprising about 25 tumor regions, 5 adjacent noncancerous liver tissues and 5 peripheral blood samples. High reproducibility was observed for the technical replicate repertoires, with mean shared-clone rates approximately 0.9 and correlation coefficients above 0.95. The study at large found these results: The study included only a few patients, and the authors note findings should be validated in a larger study. Bulk unsorted samples precluded comparing CD4+ and CD8+ T cell repertoires. The top 250 clones accounted for a significantly greater share of the repertoire in tumors than in blood (p = 0.039). Because sequencing covered only the TCR beta chain and unpaired alpha chains were not captured, true repertoire diversity is likely underestimated. Pairs of tumor regions showed greater repertoire overlap (mean roughly 35%) than tumor-adjacent pairs (roughly 17%) or tumor-blood pairs (approximately 15%), which is consistent with antigen-driven expansion.

Blood RNA was extracted from unsorted whole blood with TRIzol reagent; germline DNA came from the DNeasy Blood & Tissue kit. Patients had chronic HBV infection and were treatment-naive at sampling. Before surgery, 3 to 5 milliliters of peripheral blood were drawn into K2EDTA tubes. In regard to this clonotype: The specificity of this receptor is unknown. One end of the junction fails to match germline, which may point to a read error.

TCRbeta-specific cDNA was reverse-transcribed from about 0.45 ug total RNA using a constant-region primer and ProtoScript II reverse transcriptase. TCRbeta libraries were built with three nested multiplex PCR rounds, a slightly modified ARM-PCR procedure. Multiplex TRBV1-TRBV30 forward primers and a Cbeta reverse primer were used in the first two PCR rounds, each of which was run for 10 cycles. Sample barcodes and Illumina adapters were added in a final 25-cycle PCR with Deep VentR polymerase. Before sequencing, amplicons of 200-500 bp were gel-purified using a QIAquick gel extraction kit. The TCRbeta amplicons were sequenced with 250-bp paired-end reads on an Illumina HiSeq 2500. In the authors' own workflow: Quality trimming of reads was performed with Trimmomatic v0.33, and paired reads were merged with FLASH v1.2.11 so that full CDR3 sequences could be recovered. V, D and J germline segments were assigned to the rearranged TCRbeta sequences by MiGEC v1.2.1b. Clonotype statistics, along with Shannon-Wiener diversity indices, were calculated using VDJtools v1.0.0. To cut down on sampling bias, every analysis after diversity analysis relied on just the 250 most abundant clonotypes from each sample. TCRdb trimmed public reads at Q25 via fastp, called clones via MiXCR and kept in-frame beta chains. Each entry is one CDR3 protein sequence, shown with its most common DNA and genes. TCRdb's processing, not the authors' own work, is the source of the V and J calls. This sample is represented by about 200,000 distinct CDR3 sequences; less than 70% of them were singletons. The ten largest clones add up to around 7.1% of the sample.

The germline V gene specifies SQVTM as CDR1 and ANQGSEA as CDR2. Including cysteine and phenylalanine, the CDR3 has 15 amino acids. Only the CDR3 DNA is retained, 45 bases long and in frame from the first base. The sequence was collected from a woman in her fifties or sixties with primary liver carcinoma and hepatitis B virus infection. Recombination linked TRBV29-1 to TRBJ1-1; TRBD1 matches 7 bases in the middle. Specimen: peripheral blood. The CDR3: CGVRSYGTANTEAFF. The DNA sequence follows: TGCGGCGTAAGATCATACGGGACAGCGAACACTGAAGCTTTCTTT.